What follows are 27 T cell receptor beta chains derived from one specimen sequenced in a study of PD-L1 blockade in urothelial cancer. Produced via immunoSEQ multiplex PCR; TCRdb's table is partial and in-frame only. The repertoire holds 95,000 to 130,000 clones, approximately 90% seen once, with more than 1.5% in the top ten. Time point noted: peripheral blood 6 weeks after treatment start. This sample comprised PBMCs, obtained around atezolizumab (anti-PD-L1) treatment. Source of these receptors: a man aged 60 to 69 with urothelial cancer.

J is TRBJ1-6 and V is TRBV12-5, with 9 bases matching TRBD1. Germline CDR1 reads LGHNT; CDR2 reads FRNRAP. This CDR3 is built from 15 residues. V lost 5 bases and J lost 6; bases outside the gene matches: 5. The CDR3 sequence is CASGMSGQGNSPLHF. Written as DNA, the CDR3 is TGTGCTAGTGGTATGTCGGGACAGGGTAATTCACCCCTCCACTTT.

Worth noting for this clone: Its ends do not fully match the called genes, so a read error is possible. In DNA, the CDR3 is TGTGCCACCCAAACCGGTAGCGGGAGGTCACTCTTC. It yields the protein CATQTGSGRSLF. This sequence joins TRBV2 and TRBJ2-1; 10 nucleotides agree with TRBD2. The CDR3 length is 12 residues. Germline values: CDR1 SNHLY, CDR2 FYNNEI.

The chain is built from TRBV29-1 and TRBJ2-7, with TRBD2 matching 9 bases. The CDR3 length is 14 residues. Trimming removed 3 bases from V and 2 bases from J; junction bases left unmatched: 5. Germline assignment: CDR1 SQVTM and CDR2 ANQGSEA. This chain's CDR3 is CSVDRLAGTYEQYF. CDR3 nucleotide sequence: TGCAGCGTTGATCGCCTAGCGGGAACCTACGAGCAGTACTTC.

The chain has TRBV6-1 and TRBJ2-2, with 7 bases that match TRBD2. The length of the CDR3 is 17 residues. The V gene end was trimmed by 4 bases and the J gene end by 1 base; junction bases not matched to a gene: 9. Germline V CDR1 and CDR2: MNHNS, SASEGT. As DNA, the CDR3 is TGTGCCAGCAGTGGGGGGAGGGGCGGGAGGAACACCGGGGAGCTGTTTTTT. Protein product: CASSGGRGGRNTGELFF.

The chain has TRBV4-3 and TRBJ1-6, with TRBD1 matching 8 bases. Germline values: CDR1 LGHNA, CDR2 YSLEER. The V gene end was trimmed by 3 bases and the J gene end by 7 bases; junction bases not matched to a gene: 5. This CDR3 comprises 15 residues. The DNA for the CDR3 is TGCGCCAGCAGCCAGGACAGGGTCGGGAATTCACCCCTCCACTTT. Its translation is CASSQDRVGNSPLHF.

The chain couples TRBV25-1 to TRBJ1-1; TRBD1 matches at 7 bases. The CDR3 sequence is 12 residues long. The V segment lost 11 bases and the J segment 6 bases; nucleotides outside the gene matches: 9. CDR1 and CDR2 from the germline V gene are MGHDK and SYGVNS. CDR3 DNA sequence: TGTGCCGCAACCAGGGGGACAGCTGAAGCTTTCTTT. The encoded protein is CAATRGTAEAFF.

V gene TRBV28 combines with J gene TRBJ1-5; unclear D gene. The V end lost 6 bases, the J end lost 3 bases, and 15 bases lay between the germline ends. The CDR3 spans 15 residues. Germline V gene sequence: CDR1 MDHEN, CDR2 SYDVKM. The CDR3 protein is CASSPRPGINQPQHF. Here the CDR3 DNA reads TGTGCCAGCAGCCCCCGGCCAGGTATCAATCAGCCCCAGCATTTT.

The chain has TRBV2 and TRBJ1-5; D uncertain. The CDR3 runs to 15 residues. Trimming took off 6 bases at V and 0 bases at J, with 12 bases between the two ends. The germline gives CDR1 SNHLY, CDR2 FYNNEI. The chain's CDR3 is CASRARLLSNQPQHF. Written as DNA, the CDR3 is TGTGCCAGCAGAGCCAGGCTCCTTAGCAATCAGCCCCAGCATTTT.

The chain is built from TRBV4-2 and TRBJ2-7; weak D call: TRBD1 (6 bases). This CDR3 spans 16 amino acids. CDR1 is LGHNA and CDR2 is YNFKEQ in the germline V gene. V dropped 0 bases and J dropped 7 bases, with 19 bases sitting between them. The CDR3 is CASSQEWVGARGEQYF. The CDR3 DNA sequence: TGTGCCAGCAGCCAAGAATGGGTGGGGGCGAGAGGGGAGCAGTACTTC.

V gene TRBV11-2 combines with J gene TRBJ2-1, with 9 bases lining up with TRBD2. Germline loops: CDR1 SGHAT, CDR2 FQNNGV. The CDR3 contains 15 residues. With V trimmed by 5 bases and J by 6 bases, 8 bases remained unmatched. CDR3 loop: CASSLGTSHLNEQFF. The CDR3 DNA sequence: TGTGCCAGCAGCCTTGGGACTAGCCACCTCAATGAGCAGTTCTTC.

This clone was counted a single time. The chain combines TRBV6-1 with TRBJ2-3, with TRBD2 matching over 7 bases. Trimming removed 8 bases from V and 4 bases from J; junction bases left unmatched: 9. Germline V lookup: CDR1 MNHNS, CDR2 SASEGT. The CDR3 is made up of 14 amino acids. The chain's CDR3 is CASGTNGIPDTQYF. The DNA for the CDR3 is TGTGCCAGCGGGACTAACGGAATTCCAGATACGCAGTATTTT.

The genes are TRBV19 and TRBJ2-2, with TRBD1 matching 12 bases. The CDR3 is 15 residues long. V lost 6 bases and J lost 7; bases outside the gene matches: 6. Germline V gene lookup returns CDR1 LNHDA and CDR2 SQIVND (reference sequence). CDR3 sequence (DNA): TGTGCCAGTAGATCCGGGACAGGGGGCGACGGGGAGCTGTTTTTT. Its translation: CASRSGTGGDGELFF. Drawing the rest from reference TRBV19 and TRBJ2-2, the complete variable domain is DGGITQSPKYLFRKEGQNVTLSCEQNLNHDAMYWYRQDPGQGLRLIYYSQIVNDFQKGDIAEGYSVSREKKESFPLTVTSAQKNPTAFYLCASRSGTGGDGELFFGEGSRLTVL.

The chain recombines TRBV10-3 with TRBJ2-5; 8 bases map to TRBD2. Losses at the gene ends were 4 bases for V and 3 bases for J; bases not matched to a gene: 4. Looked up from germline, CDR1 is ENHRY and CDR2 is SYGVKD. The CDR3 covers 14 residues. The CDR3 nucleotides are TGTGCCATCAGTGTACGGGGGGGGGAAGAGACCCAGTACTTC. It specifies CAISVRGGEETQYF.

V is TRBV4-1 and J is TRBJ1-2; no clear D. The CDR3 sequence is 16 residues long. Germline CDR1 reads MGHRA; CDR2 reads YSYEKL. V shed 5 bases and J shed 4 bases, with 20 bases lying between them. The CDR3 bases are TGCGCCAGCAGCTCAACACAACCTCAAGTTATCTATGGCTACACCTTC. Translating it yields CASSSTQPQVIYGYTF.

J is TRBJ2-7 and V is TRBV5-4, with a possible D match to TRBD1 (6 bases). The V and J ends lost 1 base and 6 bases respectively, with 8 bases between them. The V gene's germline CDR1 is SGHNT and CDR2 YYREEE (reference sequence). The CDR3 length is 12 residues. In DNA, the CDR3 is TGTGCCAGCAGCTTGCAGGGGTCCGAGCAGTACTTC. Amino acids: CASSLQGSEQYF.

The chain couples TRBV5-6 to TRBJ2-5, with D tentatively TRBD2 (7 bases). The CDR3 extends over 15 amino acids. The germline gives CDR1 SGHDT, CDR2 YYEEEE. Deletions cut 4 bases from V and 1 base from J, with 14 bases between. In DNA form, the CDR3 reads TGTGCCAGCAGCCCTCTGGGGGGGGCCCAAGAGACCCAGTACTTC. It codes for CASSPLGGAQETQYF.

The rearrangement joins TRBV2 to TRBJ2-3; D gene uncertain. Germline V lookup: CDR1 SNHLY, CDR2 FYNNEI. The CDR3 sequence is 13 residues long. The V end was cut by 6 bases, the J end by 1 base, with 8 bases between. CDR3 in amino acids: CASRPRGTDTQYF. The DNA for the CDR3 is TGTGCCAGCAGACCACGCGGCACAGATACGCAGTATTTT.

The chain has TRBV5-5 and TRBJ2-2, with D hard to call. This CDR3 comprises 16 residues. Trimming stripped 0 bases from V and 1 base from J, with 10 bases between. Germline V CDR1 and CDR2: SGHKS, YYEKEE (reference sequence). This CDR3 reads CASSLELAENTGELFF. CDR3 DNA: TGTGCCAGCAGCTTGGAATTGGCTGAGAACACCGGGGAGCTGTTTTTT.

The V and J genes are TRBV2 and TRBJ1-4; possibly TRBD1 for D (5 bases). Germline CDR1 reads SNHLY; CDR2 reads FYNNEI. The CDR3 runs 13 residues. Trimming took 8 bases from V and 5 from J, leaving 12 bases between them. The CDR3 here is CASLRGVNEKLFF. The CDR3 bases are TGTGCCAGCCTTAGGGGCGTCAATGAAAAACTGTTTTTT.

The genes are TRBV7-8 and TRBJ1-3, with D possibly being TRBD1 (6 bases). V was cut by 11 bases and J by 2 bases, with 10 bases left in between. The CDR3 covers 12 residues. Germline loops: CDR1 SGHVS, CDR2 FQNEAQ. This chain's CDR3 is CASRTAGNTIYF. The CDR3 nucleotides are TGTGCCTCTCGGACAGCTGGAAACACCATATATTTT.

This clone was seen only once. This chain links TRBV9 with TRBJ1-1; TRBD1 matches 9 bases. Germline V CDR1 and CDR2: SGDLS, YYNGEE. The CDR3 spans 15 residues. V lost 0 bases and J lost 6; bases outside the gene matches: 6. As DNA, the CDR3 is TGTGCCAGCAGCGTAGTAGGGACAGGGTTCGCTGAAGCTTTCTTT. This encodes CASSVVGTGFAEAFF.

The chain recombines TRBV28 with TRBJ1-5; 7 nucleotides align to TRBD1. The length of the CDR3 is 16 residues. The germline CDR1 and CDR2 sequences are MDHEN and SYDVKM. V lost 7 bases to trimming and J lost 1 base; unmatched junction nucleotides: 10. CDR3 in DNA: TGTGCCAGCAACTACGGGACAGCCACGAGCAATCAGCCCCAGCATTTT. Translating gives CASNYGTATSNQPQHF.

CDR3: CASSLQGAFGYTF. CDR3 in DNA: TGTGCCAGCAGCCTACAGGGGGCATTTGGCTACACCTTC. The chain joins TRBV7-8 to TRBJ1-2, with 9 bases lining up with TRBD1. The CDR3 runs 13 residues. Trimming took 5 bases from V and 7 from J; bases not matched to a gene: 5. The germline V gene encodes CDR1 SGHVS and CDR2 FQNEAQ.

CDR3 sequence reads: CASSGGLADTDTQYF. CDR3 DNA sequence: TGTGCCAGCAGCGGTGGACTAGCGGACACAGATACGCAGTATTTT. The genes are TRBV9 and TRBJ2-3, with TRBD2 identical over 10 bases. Germline values: CDR1 SGDLS, CDR2 YYNGEE. The CDR3 has 15 residues. Trimming removed 3 bases from V and 2 bases from J; junction bases left unmatched: 3.

The gene calls are TRBV7-8 and TRBJ2-2, with D possibly being TRBD2 (5 bases). CDR1 is SGHVS and CDR2 is FQNEAQ in the germline V gene. The CDR3 sequence is 15 residues long. V dropped 3 bases and J dropped 5 bases, with 13 bases sitting between them. CDR3 DNA: TGTGCCAGCAGCTTTGGAATCTCGGGGACCGGGGAGCTGTTTTTT. This translates into CASSFGISGTGELFF.

The CDR3 is CASSSAGQAGEKLFF. The DNA for the CDR3 is TGTGCCAGCAGCTCAGCGGGACAGGCTGGTGAAAAACTGTTTTTT. The rearrangement uses TRBV9 and TRBJ1-4; 8 bases map to TRBD1. Per germline, CDR1 SGDLS and CDR2 YYNGEE. This CDR3 has 15 amino acids. Trimming took 4 bases from V and 7 from J; bases not matched to a gene: 9.

V is TRBV5-4 and J is TRBJ1-2; the match to TRBD1 covers 7 bases. This CDR3 comprises 13 residues. The trim removed 2 bases at V and 4 bases at J, leaving 2 bases unmatched. Germline CDR1 and CDR2: SGHNT and YYREEE (reference sequence). In DNA, the CDR3 is TGTGCCAGCAGCTTAAGGGACAGCTATGGCTACACCTTC. Translated, it gives CASSLRDSYGYTF.